This TCR beta chain was recorded in a study of blood T cell repertoires in COVID-19. In the authors' methods: Scientists estimated how many nucleated cells there were by amplifying reference gene primers. Assay used: immunoSEQ multiplex PCR; TCRdb lists only in-frame clones, some missing. That table supplies the V and J calls and clone size; D and trimming were determined from the DNA. The repertoire holds fewer than 35,000 clones, with just over 85% as singletons. The germline V gene encodes CDR1 MDHEN and CDR2 SYDVKM. V trimming: 6 bases; J trimming: 5 bases; junction bases outside the gene matches: 9. The length of the CDR3 is 15 residues.

The sequence was collected from a human donor in a cohort sampled during active COVID-19. The chain uses TRBV28 and TRBJ2-1; 8 bases fit TRBD1. The specimen sequenced was peripheral blood. CDR3 amino acids: CASSAPQGANNEQFF. For the CDR3, the DNA is TGTGCCAGCAGCGCCCCGCAGGGGGCGAACAATGAGCAGTTCTTC.